This T cell receptor (beta chain) was sequenced for a study of yellow fever vaccine responses in identical twins. V dropped 1 base and J dropped 1 base, with 8 bases sitting between them. Germline assignment: CDR1 SGHRS and CDR2 YFSETQ. This CDR3 is built from 14 residues. TCRdb re-derived calls from the RT-PCR reads in MiXCR, one entry per CDR3 protein. Of 14,000 or so distinct CDR3 sequences detected, 84% appear once; the ten largest clones hold around 0.64%. The chain is built from TRBV5-1 and TRBJ2-5; D not resolved. This specimen consisted of T cells from blood (PBMCs), unsorted or a sorted subset (not recorded which), obtained before or after yellow fever vaccination (not recorded which). This receptor was obtained from a woman between 18 and 30 years old who received the yellow fever vaccine. CDR3 amino acids: CASSLQTPQETQYF. CDR3 in DNA: TGCGCCAGCAGCTTGCAAACTCCCCAAGAGACCCAGTACTTC.